This paragraph reports one T cell receptor beta chain. Antigen specificity is unknown. Germline and junction disagree at one end, which may indicate a read error. Quantitative molecular-barcoded 5'-RACE generated the TCR beta libraries. TCRdb processed the 5' RACE reads anew with MiXCR; each CDR3 protein has one entry. The repertoire includes 180,000 or so distinct CDR3 sequences, around a tenth of them detected once, and under 35% sits in the top ten. Germline-derived CDR1 and CDR2 are DFQATT and SNEGSKA (reference sequence). The CDR3 has 13 residues. This sample was taken from a study of CD8 T cells in ankylosing spondylitis. Broader study findings: One TCR beta motif, made up of eight or nine highly homologous variants, appeared characteristic of ankylosing spondylitis blood. Reportedly, disease-linked clones are significantly enriched in ankylosing spondylitis patients' matched synovial fluid.

The chain carries TRBV20-1 and TRBJ2-5, with D perhaps TRBD2 (6 bases). The sequenced sample was blood, either unsorted or a sorted T cell fraction (not recorded which). This receptor was obtained from a male donor with ankylosing spondylitis or in good health (not recorded which). The CDR3 protein is CSTRDGGLETQYF. For the CDR3, the DNA is TGCAGTACTAGAGATGGGGGGTTAGAGACCCAGTACTTC.